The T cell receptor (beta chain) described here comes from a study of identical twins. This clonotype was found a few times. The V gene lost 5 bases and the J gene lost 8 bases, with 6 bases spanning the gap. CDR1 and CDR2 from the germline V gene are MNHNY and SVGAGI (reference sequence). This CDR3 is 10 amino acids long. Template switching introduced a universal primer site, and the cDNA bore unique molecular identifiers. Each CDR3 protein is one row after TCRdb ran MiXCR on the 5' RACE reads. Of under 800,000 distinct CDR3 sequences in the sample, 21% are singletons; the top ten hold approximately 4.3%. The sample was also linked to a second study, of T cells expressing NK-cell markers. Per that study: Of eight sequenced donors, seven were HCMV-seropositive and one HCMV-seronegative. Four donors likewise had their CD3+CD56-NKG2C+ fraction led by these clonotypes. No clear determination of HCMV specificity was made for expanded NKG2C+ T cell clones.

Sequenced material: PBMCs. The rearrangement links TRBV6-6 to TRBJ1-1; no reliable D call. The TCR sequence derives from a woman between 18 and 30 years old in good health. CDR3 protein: CASSRQEAFF. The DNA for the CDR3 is TGTGCCAGCAGTCGTCAAGAAGCTTTCTTT.